The 27 T cell receptor beta chains below come from one sample, sequenced in a study of identical twins. TCRdb re-derived calls from the 5' RACE reads in MiXCR, one entry per CDR3 protein. The table has about 790,000 distinct CDR3 sequences, 18% seen once. This sample was also put to use in a study of T cells expressing NK-cell markers.

Sequencing was carried out using PBMCs. The origin of the receptors is a woman between 18 and 29 years old in good health.

Comment on this clonotype: At one boundary the junction diverges from the germline segment, which might be a read error. V gene TRBV20-1 combines with J gene TRBJ2-2, with 9 positions matching TRBD2. This CDR3 region has 15 residues. Germline CDR1 is DFQATT and CDR2 is SNEGSKA (reference sequence). CDR3 residues: CSARGLAGITGELFF. The CDR3 region has the DNA TGCAGTGCAAGAGGGCTAGCGGGGATCACCGGGGAGCTGTTTTTT.

The table lists this clonotype with a few counts. The chain uses TRBV6-1 and TRBJ1-2; 9 nucleotides align to TRBD1. The germline CDR1 and CDR2 sequences are MNHNS and SASEGT. This CDR3 region has 13 residues. V lost 5 bases to trimming and J lost 7 bases; unmatched junction nucleotides: 5. CDR3 amino acids: CASSPPDRGGYTF. In DNA, the CDR3 is TGTGCCAGCAGTCCCCCGGACAGGGGTGGCTACACCTTC.

This clonotype was counted once. V and J are TRBV28 and TRBJ2-1; D not resolved. The CDR3 has 11 amino acids. The germline CDR1 and CDR2 sequences are MDHEN and SYDVKM. Trimming stripped 11 bases from V and 7 bases from J, with 12 bases between. Here the CDR3 DNA reads TGTGCCGCACTCGATCGGAATGAGCAGTTCTTC. This codes for CAALDRNEQFF.

The chain combines TRBV20-1 with TRBJ2-3; 9 bases match TRBD2. CDR3 length equals 16 residues. Germline V gives CDR1 DFQATT, CDR2 SNEGSKA (reference sequence). V lost 5 bases and J lost 4; bases outside the gene matches: 13. The CDR3 region has the DNA TGCAGTGCTCCCTCGACTAGCGGTATTACCTCAGATACGCAGTATTTT. Translating gives CSAPSTSGITSDTQYF.

The V call is TRBV7-8, the J call TRBJ2-3; TRBD2 is a possible D gene (7 bases). V lost 5 bases to trimming and J lost 8 bases, with 23 bases between them. The CDR3 is made up of 16 amino acids. Germline V gives CDR1 SGHVS, CDR2 FQNEAQ. CDR3: CASSPGRGLTTSTQYF. The DNA for the CDR3 is TGTGCCAGCAGCCCGGGGCGGGGGCTAACCACAAGTACGCAGTATTTT.

This chain connects TRBV12-3 or TRBV12-4 to TRBJ2-7, with 8 nucleotides matching TRBD2. The length of the CDR3 is 13 residues. In DNA, the CDR3 is TGTGCGGCGGGTAGCGGGATGGCAAACGAGCAGTACTTC. As protein: CAAGSGMANEQYF.

This clonotype was seen more than once but under ten times. The rearrangement joins TRBV6-5 to TRBJ2-1, with 7 bases fitting TRBD1. Unmatched junction bases numbered 3, after V lost 6 bases and J lost 7 bases. The CDR3 runs to 12 residues. Germline loops: CDR1 MNHEY, CDR2 SVGAGI. The CDR3 protein is CASRQGWNEQFF. CDR3 DNA: TGTGCCAGCAGACAGGGGTGGAATGAGCAGTTCTTC.

This clonotype was seen only a few times. The V call is TRBV5-1, the J call TRBJ2-7; 8 bases agree with TRBD1. The trim removed 4 bases at V and 3 bases at J, leaving 15 bases unmatched. This CDR3 has 17 amino acids. CDR1 is SGHRS, CDR2 YFSETQ, per germline. CDR3 sequence: CASSAGDDGTGVYEQYF. CDR3 nucleotide sequence: TGCGCCAGCAGCGCCGGGGACGATGGGACAGGAGTCTACGAGCAGTACTTC.

CDR3 sequence reads: CSVEGVGSGGYNEQFF. The DNA of the CDR3 is TGCAGCGTTGAAGGTGTGGGTAGCGGGGGTTACAATGAGCAGTTCTTC. V gene TRBV29-1 combines with J gene TRBJ2-1; TRBD2 aligns across 9 bases. The J segment lost 4 bases and the V segment lost 1 base, leaving 8 bases of the junction unmatched. CDR1 is SQVTM, CDR2 ANQGSEA, per germline. The CDR3 is 16 amino acids.

This clonotype was seen a handful of times. The chain combines TRBV29-1 with TRBJ1-1; D is uncertain. The CDR3 consists of 12 residues. The germline V gene has CDR1 SQVTM and CDR2 ANQGSEA. Between the trimmed V and J ends, which lost 5 bases and 5 bases, there was a span of 12 bases. The CDR3 DNA reads TGCAGCGTTTATTCCCATTTTACTGAAGCTTTCTTT. The encoded protein is CSVYSHFTEAFF.

The chain links TRBV20-1 to TRBJ2-5; tentatively, D is TRBD2 (5 bases). V was trimmed by 3 bases and J by 5 bases, leaving 10 bases between them. The CDR3 contains 12 residues. Germline CDR1 reads DFQATT; CDR2 reads SNEGSKA (reference sequence). The CDR3 loop reads CSASMRAETQYF. The CDR3 region has the DNA TGCAGTGCTAGCATGAGGGCCGAGACCCAGTACTTC.

The V call is TRBV3-1, the J call TRBJ2-7; D possibly corresponds to TRBD2 (6 bases). The germline gives CDR1 LGHDT, CDR2 YNNKEL (reference sequence). This CDR3 spans 16 amino acids. V gave up 1 base and J gave up 7 bases, with 20 bases separating them. The CDR3 coding sequence is TGTGCCAGCAGCCAAGGTGGAGGAGGGAGAAGGCAGGAGCAGTACTTC. Protein sequence: CASSQGGGGRRQEQYF.

This clonotype was seen only a few times. This CDR3 reads CASSTGTGPQETQYF. CDR3 DNA: TGTGCCAGCAGCACCGGGACAGGGCCCCAAGAGACCCAGTACTTC. The chain combines TRBV9 with TRBJ2-5, with TRBD1 matching over 9 bases. Germline trimming cut 4 bases from V and 1 base from J; bases unmatched to any gene: 5. Germline V lookup: CDR1 SGDLS, CDR2 YYNGEE. This CDR3 has 15 amino acids. Complete variable domain (other parts from reference TRBV9 and TRBJ2-5): DSGVTQTPKHLITATGQRVTLRCSPRSGDLSVYWYQQSLDQGLQFLIQYYNGEERAKGNILERFSAQQFPDLHSELNLSSLELGDSALYFCASSTGTGPQETQYFGPGTRLLVL.

The CDR3 sequence: CAISEDGYEQYF. The CDR3 DNA is TGTGCCATCAGTGAGGACGGCTACGAGCAGTACTTC. The chain couples TRBV10-3 to TRBJ2-7, with no clear D. Germline V gene data show CDR1 as ENHRY and CDR2 as SYGVKD. Trimming took 2 bases from V and 3 from J, leaving 5 bases between them. The CDR3 contains 12 residues.

The V call is TRBV29-1, the J call TRBJ1-2; 8 bases are a match to TRBD1. Looked up from germline, CDR1 is SQVTM and CDR2 is ANQGSEA. The CDR3 has 12 residues. Germline trimming cut 6 bases from V and 8 bases from J; bases unmatched to any gene: 8. CDR3 amino acids: CSVRTGFVGYTF. CDR3 nucleotides: TGCAGCGTAAGGACAGGGTTCGTCGGCTACACCTTC.

This clonotype was seen repeatedly, ten times or more. The chain links TRBV12-3 or TRBV12-4 to TRBJ2-7; perhaps TRBD2 as D (5 bases). V gave up 8 bases and J gave up 3 bases, with 8 bases separating them. This CDR3 is 11 amino acids long. This CDR3 reads CASGSLYEQYF. The CDR3 DNA sequence: TGTGCCAGCGGGAGCCTCTACGAGCAGTACTTC.

This clonotype was recorded only once. CDR3 DNA: TGCGCCAGCAGCCGCCCTGGGGCAGGGGAGACCCAGTACTTC. As protein: CASSRPGAGETQYF. The chain links TRBV5-1 to TRBJ2-5; D is perhaps TRBD1 (5 bases). The CDR3 runs 14 residues. The V end was cut by 4 bases, the J end by 5 bases, with 15 bases between. Per the germline V gene, CDR1 is SGHRS and CDR2 is YFSETQ.

This clonotype was found a few times. For the CDR3, the DNA is TGTGCCAGCAGCTTAGGATACAGCTCCTACGAGCAGTACTTC. The encoded protein is CASSLGYSSYEQYF. The chain has TRBV7-8 and TRBJ2-7; no clear D. The CDR3 runs 14 residues. Trimming shortened V by 1 base and J by 0 bases, and 7 bases separated the two germline ends. Germline V lookup: CDR1 SGHVS, CDR2 FQNEAQ.

This clonotype came up a few times. CDR3 nucleotide sequence: TGTGCCAGCAGTGTGAGGGACAGGGGGGGCACTGAAGCTTTCTTT. Amino acids: CASSVRDRGGTEAFF. The chain carries TRBV12-3 or TRBV12-4 and TRBJ1-1; 11 bases match TRBD1. V was clipped by 5 bases and J by 4 bases; unmatched bases: 6. CDR3 length: 15 residues.

This clonotype was seen only a few times. The chain has TRBV20-1 and TRBJ2-7; a weak D match, TRBD2 (5 bases). The CDR3 contains 12 residues. Trimming stripped 3 bases from V and 3 bases from J, with 9 bases between. Germline V gene sequence: CDR1 DFQATT, CDR2 SNEGSKA (reference sequence). Here the CDR3 DNA reads TGCAGTGCTAGTCCTGGGAGCTACGAGCAGTACTTC. As protein: CSASPGSYEQYF.

The sample holds a few counts of this clonotype. An end of the junction differs from the germline gene, which may be a read error. The chain links TRBV7-7 to TRBJ2-7; no firm D call. CDR1 is SSHAT, CDR2 FNYEAQ, per germline (reference sequence). This CDR3 has 13 amino acids. Here the CDR3 DNA reads TGTGCTAGCAGCTCCTCCGTGGGCTACGAGCAGTACTTC. It is translated as CASSSSVGYEQYF.

This clonotype was seen at least ten times. The chain is built from TRBV11-2 and TRBJ2-1, with 8 bases matching TRBD2. Trimming at V came to 5 bases and at J to 10 bases, leaving 13 bases not matched to a gene. Germline-derived CDR1 and CDR2 are SGHAT and FQNNGV. This CDR3 region has 15 residues. The CDR3 region has the DNA TGTGCCAGCAGCCTTTCCGGGACTAGTGTCGGCGAGCAGTTCTTC. This translates into CASSLSGTSVGEQFF.

This clonotype was detected only a few times. The chain is built from TRBV9 and TRBJ1-2; the D gene is possibly TRBD1 (6 bases). This CDR3 has 14 residues. Looked up from germline, CDR1 is SGDLS and CDR2 is YYNGEE. Trimming left V 1 base short and J 7 bases short, with 14 bases between. CDR3 DNA: TGTGCCAGCAGCGTACCAGGGGATTTAGGTGGCTACACCTTC. Amino acids: CASSVPGDLGGYTF.

This clonotype has more than one count but fewer than ten. J is TRBJ2-1 and V is TRBV6-6, with D tentatively TRBD2 (7 bases). The CDR3 length is 12 residues. From germline, CDR1 is MNHNY and CDR2 SVGAGI (reference sequence). V lost 7 bases and J lost 11, with 15 bases in between. In DNA form, the CDR3 reads TGTGCCAGCACTATTCTGGGGGGGCAGCAGTTCTTC. The encoded protein is CASTILGGQQFF.

The chain uses TRBV2 and TRBJ1-1; D perhaps matches TRBD1 (5 bases). Germline CDR1 SNHLY, CDR2 FYNNEI. V was shortened by 11 bases and J by 4 bases, with 17 bases between the two germline ends. The CDR3 extends over 13 amino acids. The CDR3 sequence is CASAGDGGTEAFF. In DNA form, the CDR3 reads TGTGCCTCCGCGGGGGATGGGGGCACTGAAGCTTTCTTT.

The J gene is TRBJ2-3, the V gene TRBV7-9, with 10 positions matching TRBD2. This CDR3 contains 15 residues. V lost 3 bases to trimming and J lost 6 bases; unmatched junction nucleotides: 6. Germline V gene data show CDR1 as SEHNR and CDR2 as FQNEAQ (reference sequence). CDR3 loop: CASSFSGRRDDTQYF. CDR3 bases: TGTGCCAGCAGCTTTAGCGGGAGGCGAGACGATACGCAGTATTTT.

There are a few counts of this clonotype. J is TRBJ1-1 and V is TRBV12-3 or TRBV12-4, with TRBD1 matching over 10 bases. The trim removed 3 bases at V and 4 bases at J, leaving 2 bases unmatched. CDR3 length: 14 amino acids. CDR3 loop: CASSFGTGATEAFF. As DNA, the CDR3 is TGTGCCAGCAGTTTTGGGACAGGGGCCACTGAAGCTTTCTTT.